One sample yielded the 23 T cell receptor beta chains listed below, sequenced in a study of T cell responses to AZD1222 COVID-19 vaccine. This table comes from immunoSEQ multiplex PCR, and its TCRdb copy is limited to in-frame clones, with some not included. The sample contains some 200,000 clones, around 92% of which appear only once. The sequences come from peripheral blood, collected on day 0 of AZD1222 vaccination. Receptor source: an adult in good health.

V and J are TRBV29-1 and TRBJ1-1; D is undetermined. The V gene lost 7 bases and the J gene lost 1 base, with 10 bases spanning the gap. The CDR3 sequence is 12 residues long. Looked up from germline, CDR1 is SQVTM and CDR2 is ANQGSEA. CDR3 nucleotide sequence: TGCAGCGCCCCTGGACCGAACACTGAAGCTTTCTTT. Its protein product is CSAPGPNTEAFF.

V is TRBV19 and J is TRBJ1-6, with D tentatively TRBD1 (5 bases). The CDR3 length is 15 residues. In germline, CDR1 is LNHDA, CDR2 SQIVND (reference sequence). The V gene lost 5 bases and the J gene lost 10 bases, with 18 bases spanning the gap. CDR3 in DNA: TGTGCCAGTAGTGCCGGACAATATACCTTCTCACCCCTCCACTTT. Translating it yields CASSAGQYTFSPLHF.

The V and J genes are TRBV13 and TRBJ1-2; 9 nucleotides match TRBD1. The V segment lost 5 bases and the J segment 4 bases; nucleotides outside the gene matches: 14. CDR3 length: 17 residues. Germline CDR1 is PRHDT and CDR2 is FYEKMQ (reference sequence). CDR3 sequence: CASSQRTNRGLFYGYTF. DNA of the CDR3: TGTGCCAGCAGCCAGAGGACAAACAGGGGGCTCTTCTATGGCTACACCTTC.

The rearrangement uses TRBV6-1 and TRBJ2-7; D gene unclear. From germline, CDR1 is MNHNS and CDR2 SASEGT. This CDR3 contains 14 residues. V was cut by 3 bases and J by 0 bases, with 9 bases left in between. CDR3 DNA: TGTGCCAGCAGTGATCCCCCAGTCTCCTACGAGCAGTACGTC. Translating gives CASSDPPVSYEQYV.

The chain has TRBV5-1 and TRBJ1-2, with unresolved D. Germline loops: CDR1 SGHRS, CDR2 YFSETQ. The V gene lost 0 bases and the J gene lost 7 bases, with 13 bases spanning the gap. The CDR3 is 14 residues long. The CDR3 sequence is CASSLGSSVGGYTF. The CDR3 region has the DNA TGCGCCAGCAGCTTGGGCAGTTCGGTAGGTGGCTACACCTTC.

The V call is TRBV6-5, the J call TRBJ2-5, with TRBD2 matching 14 bases. Unmatched junction bases numbered 1, after V lost 0 bases and J lost 4 bases. Per germline, CDR1 MNHEY and CDR2 SVGAGI. CDR3 length: 16 amino acids. CDR3 nucleotide sequence: TGTGCCAGCAGTTACTCGGGACTAGCGGGGGCAGAGACCCAGTACTTC. Translated: CASSYSGLAGAETQYF.

In this sample, this clone turned up a few times. The rearrangement uses TRBV21-1 and TRBJ2-7; the D call in the table, TRBD2, was not verified against the DNA. TRBV21-1 is recorded as a pseudogene. The CDR3 extends over 15 amino acids. The CDR3 nucleotides are TGTGCCAGCAGCAAAGGGGCCGTGGACTTCTCCGAGCAGTACTTC. Protein product: CASSKGAVDFSEQYF.

The chain is built from TRBV7-9 and TRBJ2-3, with 7 bases identical to TRBD2. After removal of 5 bases from V and 2 bases from J, the junction contained 10 bases not matched to a gene. The CDR3 is 16 amino acids. The germline gives CDR1 SEHNR, CDR2 FQNEAQ (reference sequence). The CDR3 loop is CASSTGGEVLTDTQYF. Written as DNA, the CDR3 is TGTGCCAGCAGCACTGGGGGGGAGGTCCTCACAGATACGCAGTATTTT.

This chain connects TRBV15 to TRBJ1-1; D possibly corresponds to TRBD1 (5 bases). Germline V lookup: CDR1 LNHNV, CDR2 YYDKDF (reference sequence). The CDR3 extends over 17 amino acids. V lost 0 bases and J lost 4, with 18 bases in between. Here the CDR3 DNA reads TGTGCCACCAGCAGAGATCGAACGAGGGGCGGGTCCACTGAAGCTTTCTTT. This encodes CATSRDRTRGGSTEAFF.

The chain has TRBV2 and TRBJ2-1; TRBD2 matches 8 bases. The CDR3 is made up of 18 amino acids. With 6 bases clipped from V and 0 bases from J, the junction kept 13 bases outside the gene matches. Germline V gene lookup returns CDR1 SNHLY and CDR2 FYNNEI. The CDR3 DNA reads TGTGCCAGCAGCGGTGTGGTCGGGAGGGATGGCTCCTACAATGAGCAGTTCTTC. This codes for CASSGVVGRDGSYNEQFF.

This sequence joins TRBV5-1 and TRBJ1-1; D not resolved. The germline V and J ends were trimmed by 4 bases and 7 bases, with 14 bases remaining between them. Germline assignment: CDR1 SGHRS and CDR2 YFSETQ. The CDR3 runs to 13 residues. CDR3 sequence: CASSASYRFEAFF. CDR3 DNA sequence: TGCGCCAGCAGCGCGAGCTACCGGTTTGAAGCTTTCTTT.

J is TRBJ1-4 and V is TRBV27; 8 bases align to TRBD1. This CDR3 has 16 amino acids. V trimming: 6 bases; J trimming: 5 bases; junction bases outside the gene matches: 11. Germline-derived CDR1 and CDR2 are MNHEY and SMNVEV (reference sequence). The CDR3 sequence: CASRGTTGVQNEKLFF. CDR3 in DNA: TGTGCCAGCAGGGGAACGACAGGGGTCCAAAATGAAAAACTGTTTTTT.

This sequence joins TRBV6-1 and TRBJ1-5, with 9 bases fitting TRBD1. This CDR3 is built from 15 residues. Germline assignment: CDR1 MNHNS and CDR2 SASEGT. The junction had 9 bases not matched to a gene; V was cut back by 7 bases and J by 5 bases. Written as DNA, the CDR3 is TGTGCCAGCAACCGCCGGGACAGGGACTATCAGCCCCAGCATTTT. Protein sequence: CASNRRDRDYQPQHF.

This clone was observed a single time. J is TRBJ1-2 and V is TRBV10-2; D ambiguous. CDR1 and CDR2 from the germline V gene are WSHSY and SAAADI. V lost 2 bases to trimming and J lost 8 bases, with 6 bases between them. This CDR3 has 11 amino acids. CDR3 amino acids: CASSELWGYTF. The CDR3 nucleotides read TGCGCCAGCAGTGAGCTGTGGGGCTACACCTTC.

This clone was seen once. The rearrangement uses TRBV19 and TRBJ1-2, with unresolved D. The CDR3 is 16 residues long. Germline V gene data show CDR1 as LNHDA and CDR2 as SQIVND (reference sequence). V lost 1 base and J lost 0, with 12 bases in between. This CDR3 is CASSIALGGANYGYTF. CDR3 in DNA: TGTGCCAGTAGTATAGCCCTCGGCGGCGCTAACTATGGCTACACCTTC.

The V call is TRBV6-4, the J call TRBJ2-1; TRBD2 matches 8 bases. V shed 4 bases, J shed 2 bases, and the junction held 7 bases outside the gene matches. The CDR3 consists of 16 residues. Looked up from germline, CDR1 is MRHNA and CDR2 is SNTAGT. As DNA, the CDR3 is TGTGCCAGCAGTGCTAGCACTAGCGGCGCCTACAATGAGCAGTTCTTC. It is translated as CASSASTSGAYNEQFF.

The V call is TRBV11-2, the J call TRBJ1-6; 9 nucleotides agree with TRBD1. After removal of 5 bases from V and 8 bases from J, the junction contained 7 bases not matched to a gene. This CDR3 is 15 amino acids long. CDR1 and CDR2 (germline): SGHAT, FQNNGV. Here the CDR3 reads CASSPRDRVDSPLHF. The CDR3 region has the DNA TGTGCCAGCAGCCCCCGGGACAGGGTTGATTCACCCCTCCACTTT.

The chain links TRBV15 to TRBJ1-4, with D possibly being TRBD1 (5 bases). There are 15 residues in the CDR3. The V and J ends lost 0 bases and 1 base respectively, with 6 bases between them. CDR1 is LNHNV and CDR2 is YYDKDF in the germline V gene (reference sequence). The CDR3 loop is CATSRDGGTNEKLFF. The CDR3 DNA is TGTGCCACCAGCAGAGATGGGGGAACTAATGAAAAACTGTTTTTT.

The rearrangement uses TRBV29-1 and TRBJ1-3; unclear D gene. Germline lookup yields CDR1 SQVTM and CDR2 ANQGSEA. The V end lost 4 bases, the J end lost 0 bases, and 7 bases lay between the germline ends. CDR3 length: 13 residues. This chain's CDR3 is CSVAQSSGNTIYF. CDR3 in DNA: TGCAGCGTTGCACAATCCTCTGGAAACACCATATATTTT. Full variable domain (missing parts from reference TRBV29-1 and TRBJ1-3): SAVISQKPSRDICQRGTSLTIQCQVDSQVTMMFWYRQQPGQSLTLIATANQGSEATYESGFVIDKFPISRPNLTFSTLTVSNMSPEDSSIYLCSVAQSSGNTIYFGEGSWLTVV.

The gene calls are TRBV5-5 and TRBJ2-1; 10 nucleotides agree with TRBD2. CDR3 length: 15 residues. Germline V gives CDR1 SGHKS, CDR2 YYEKEE (reference sequence). Trimming at V came to 2 bases and at J to 7 bases, leaving 6 bases not matched to a gene. CDR3 sequence reads: CASSLLAGSVNEQFF. In DNA form, the CDR3 reads TGTGCCAGCAGCTTACTAGCGGGGTCTGTGAATGAGCAGTTCTTC.

The rearrangement links TRBV6-2 or TRBV6-3 to TRBJ2-7; the match to TRBD2 covers 10 bases. The germline V gene encodes CDR1 MNHEY and CDR2 SVGEGT. V shed 2 bases, J shed 7 bases, and the junction held 5 bases outside the gene matches. CDR3 size: 14 residues. DNA of the CDR3: TGTGCCAGCAGTTACAGCGGGGGGGCGGGAGAGCAGTACGTC. This codes for CASSYSGGAGEQYV.

The chain uses TRBV28 and TRBJ1-2; TRBD1 matches 7 bases. V lost 4 bases to trimming and J lost 4 bases; unmatched junction nucleotides: 3. The CDR3 is 13 residues long. Germline V lookup: CDR1 MDHEN, CDR2 SYDVKM. Here the CDR3 reads CASSWQGGYGYTF. As DNA, the CDR3 is TGTGCCAGCAGTTGGCAGGGGGGCTATGGCTACACCTTC.

This rearrangement joins TRBV7-6 to TRBJ1-2; TRBD1 matches 7 bases. The V gene's germline CDR1 is SGHVS and CDR2 FNYEAQ. CDR3 length equals 15 residues. The ends lost 8 bases at V and 0 bases at J; junction bases unmatched: 9. CDR3 amino acids: CASSWGQKTNYGYTF. The CDR3 DNA reads as TGTGCCAGCTCGTGGGGACAGAAAACTAACTATGGCTACACCTTC.